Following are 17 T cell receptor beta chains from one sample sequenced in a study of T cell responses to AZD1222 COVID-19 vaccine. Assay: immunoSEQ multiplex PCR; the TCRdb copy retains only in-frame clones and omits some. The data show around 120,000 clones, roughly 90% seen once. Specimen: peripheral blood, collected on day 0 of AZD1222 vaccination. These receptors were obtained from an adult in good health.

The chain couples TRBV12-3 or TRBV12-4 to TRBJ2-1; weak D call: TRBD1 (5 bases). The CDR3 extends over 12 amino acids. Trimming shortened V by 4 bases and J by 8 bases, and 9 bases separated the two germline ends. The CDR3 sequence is CASSWGSDEQFF. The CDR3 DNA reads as TGTGCCAGCAGTTGGGGCTCCGATGAGCAGTTCTTC.

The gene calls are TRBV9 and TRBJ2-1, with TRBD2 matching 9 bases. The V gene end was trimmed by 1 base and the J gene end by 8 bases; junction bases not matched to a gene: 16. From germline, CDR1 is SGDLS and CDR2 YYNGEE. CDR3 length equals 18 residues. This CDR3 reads CASSVIAGASFLVDEQFF. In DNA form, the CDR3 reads TGTGCCAGCAGCGTAATAGCGGGAGCTTCCTTCCTGGTTGATGAGCAGTTCTTC.

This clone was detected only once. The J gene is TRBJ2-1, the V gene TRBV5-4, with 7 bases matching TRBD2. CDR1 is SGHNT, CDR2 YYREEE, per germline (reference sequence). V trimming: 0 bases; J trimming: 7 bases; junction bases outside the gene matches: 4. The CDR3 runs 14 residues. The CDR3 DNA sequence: TGTGCCAGCAGCTTGGGCGGGAGCAGAAATGAGCAGTTCTTC. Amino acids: CASSLGGSRNEQFF.

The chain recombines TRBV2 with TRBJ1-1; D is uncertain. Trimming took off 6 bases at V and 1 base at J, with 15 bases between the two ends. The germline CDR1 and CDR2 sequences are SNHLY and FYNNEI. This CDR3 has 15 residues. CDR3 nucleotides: TGTGCCAGCAGGGCGGAGGGAATCCGGAACACTGAAGCTTTCTTT. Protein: CASRAEGIRNTEAFF.

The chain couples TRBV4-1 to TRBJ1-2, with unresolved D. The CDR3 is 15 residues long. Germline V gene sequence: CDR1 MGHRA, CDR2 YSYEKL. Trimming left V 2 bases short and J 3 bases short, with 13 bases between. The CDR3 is CASSQPGRTDYGYTF. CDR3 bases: TGCGCCAGCAGCCAACCGGGTCGAACGGACTATGGCTACACCTTC.

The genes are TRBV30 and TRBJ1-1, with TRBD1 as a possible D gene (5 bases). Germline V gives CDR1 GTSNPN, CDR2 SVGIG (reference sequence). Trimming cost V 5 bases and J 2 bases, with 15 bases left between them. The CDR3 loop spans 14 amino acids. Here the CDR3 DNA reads TGTGCCTGGGGACGGGACGGAGTCAACACTGAAGCTTTCTTT. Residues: CAWGRDGVNTEAFF. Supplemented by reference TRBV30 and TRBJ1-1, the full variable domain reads SQTIHQWPATLVQPVGSPLSLECTVEGTSNPNLYWYRQAAGRGLQLLFYSVGIGQISSEVPQNLSASRPQDRQFILSSKKLLLSDSGFYLCAWGRDGVNTEAFFGQGTRLTVV.

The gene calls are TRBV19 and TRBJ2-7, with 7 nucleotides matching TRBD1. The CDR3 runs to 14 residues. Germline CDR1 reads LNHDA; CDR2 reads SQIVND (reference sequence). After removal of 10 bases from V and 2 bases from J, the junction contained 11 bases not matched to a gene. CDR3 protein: CATQGPGLPYEQYF. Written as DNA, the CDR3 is TGTGCCACACAGGGGCCTGGACTCCCCTACGAGCAGTACTTC.

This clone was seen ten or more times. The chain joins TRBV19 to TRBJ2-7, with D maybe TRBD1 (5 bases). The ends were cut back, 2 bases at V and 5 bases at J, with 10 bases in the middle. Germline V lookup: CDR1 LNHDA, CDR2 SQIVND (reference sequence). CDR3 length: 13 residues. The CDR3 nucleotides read TGTGCCAGTAGTATATCAGGGATCAACGAGCAGTACTTC. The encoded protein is CASSISGINEQYF.

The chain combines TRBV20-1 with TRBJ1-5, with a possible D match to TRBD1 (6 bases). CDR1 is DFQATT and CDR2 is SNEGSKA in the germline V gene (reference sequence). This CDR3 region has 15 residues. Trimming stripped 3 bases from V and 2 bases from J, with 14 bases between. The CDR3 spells CSASDTGRGNQPQHF. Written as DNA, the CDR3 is TGCAGTGCTAGTGATACAGGGCGTGGCAATCAGCCCCAGCATTTT.

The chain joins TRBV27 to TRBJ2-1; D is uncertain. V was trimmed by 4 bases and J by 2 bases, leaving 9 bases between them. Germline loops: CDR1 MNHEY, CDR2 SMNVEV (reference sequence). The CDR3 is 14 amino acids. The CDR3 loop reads CASSSTTTYNEQFF. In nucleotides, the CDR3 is TGTGCCAGCAGTTCAACGACCACCTACAATGAGCAGTTCTTC.

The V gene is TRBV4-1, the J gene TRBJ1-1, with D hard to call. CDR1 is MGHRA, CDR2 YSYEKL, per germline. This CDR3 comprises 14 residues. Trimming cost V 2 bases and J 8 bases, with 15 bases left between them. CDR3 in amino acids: CASSQIIPSQEAFF. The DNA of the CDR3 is TGCGCCAGCAGCCAAATAATCCCCTCTCAAGAAGCTTTCTTT.

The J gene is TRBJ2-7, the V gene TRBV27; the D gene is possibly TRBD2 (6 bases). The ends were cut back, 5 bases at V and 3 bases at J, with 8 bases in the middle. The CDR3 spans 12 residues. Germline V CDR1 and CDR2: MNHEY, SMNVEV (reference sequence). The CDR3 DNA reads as TGTGCCAGCAGTCCCGGGAGCTACGAGCAGTACTTC. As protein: CASSPGSYEQYF.

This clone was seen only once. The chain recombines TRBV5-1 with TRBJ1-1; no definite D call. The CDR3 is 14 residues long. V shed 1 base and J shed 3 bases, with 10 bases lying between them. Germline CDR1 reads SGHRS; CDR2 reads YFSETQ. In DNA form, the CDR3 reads TGCGCCAGCAGCTTGAGGGAGGGAGACACTGAAGCTTTCTTT. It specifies CASSLREGDTEAFF. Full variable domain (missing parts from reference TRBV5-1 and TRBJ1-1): KAGVTQTPRYLIKTRGQQVTLSCSPISGHRSVSWYQQTPGQGLQFLFEYFSETQRNKGNFPGRFSGRQFSNSRSEMNVSTLELGDSALYLCASSLREGDTEAFFGQGTRLTVV.

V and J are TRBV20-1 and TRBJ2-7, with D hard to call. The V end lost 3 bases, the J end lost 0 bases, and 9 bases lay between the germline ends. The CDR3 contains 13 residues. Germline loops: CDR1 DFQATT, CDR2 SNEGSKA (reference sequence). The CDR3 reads CSASSGFSYEQYF. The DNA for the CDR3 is TGCAGTGCTAGTTCCGGGTTCTCCTACGAGCAGTACTTC.

CDR3 residues: CASSRGQDSYEQYF. The CDR3 DNA follows: TGTGCCAGCAGCCGCGGACAGGACTCCTACGAGCAGTACTTC. The chain links TRBV11-1 to TRBJ2-7, with 7 bases identical to TRBD1. CDR1 is SGHAT, CDR2 FQDESV, per germline (reference sequence). The CDR3 contains 14 residues. Germline trimming cut 5 bases from V and 0 bases from J; bases unmatched to any gene: 4.

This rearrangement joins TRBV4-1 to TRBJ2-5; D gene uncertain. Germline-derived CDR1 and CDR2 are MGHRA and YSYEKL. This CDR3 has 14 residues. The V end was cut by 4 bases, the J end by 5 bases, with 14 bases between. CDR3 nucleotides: TGCGCCAGCAGCCGGGCAGCTGCTTACGAGACCCAGTACTTC. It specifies CASSRAAAYETQYF.

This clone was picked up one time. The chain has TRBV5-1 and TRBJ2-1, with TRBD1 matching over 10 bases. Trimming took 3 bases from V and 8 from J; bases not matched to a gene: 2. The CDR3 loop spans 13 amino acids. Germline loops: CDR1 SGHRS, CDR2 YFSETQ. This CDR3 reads CASSWTGGDEQFF. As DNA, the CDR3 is TGCGCCAGCAGCTGGACAGGGGGGGATGAGCAGTTCTTC.